The next 19 T cell receptor beta chains were all read from a single sample in a study of regulatory T cells in long-lasting Graves disease. Building the TCR beta libraries relied on iRepertoire HTBI primers, and CDR3 regions underwent Arm-PCR. TCRdb processed the multiplex PCR reads anew with MiXCR; each CDR3 protein has one entry. The sample holds approximately 350,000 distinct CDR3 sequences, 16% seen once. Sample time point: newly diagnosed GD, antithyroid drugs for less than 3 months. Extracted PBMC RNA gave rise to the TCR library. The data also belong to a second study, concerning T cells in Graves' hyperthyroidism and ophthalmopathy.

Sequenced here: peripheral blood mononuclear cells (PBMCs), sampled at new diagnosis, from a patient treated with antithyroid drugs. These receptors were collected from a man in his forties with Graves disease.

This clonotype was found once. The J gene is TRBJ2-7, the V gene TRBV20-1, with 8 positions matching TRBD1. Germline V CDR1 and CDR2: DFQATT, SNEGSKA (reference sequence). This CDR3 has 12 amino acids. With V trimmed by 6 bases and J by 4 bases, 5 bases remained unmatched. Written as DNA, the CDR3 is TGCAGTGCATCCGGACAGGGTTACGAGCAGTACTTC. This encodes CSASGQGYEQYF.

The chain links TRBV3-1 to TRBJ2-7, with 8 bases that match TRBD2. The CDR3 consists of 16 residues. Germline V CDR1 and CDR2: LGHDT, YNNKEL (reference sequence). The V and J ends lost 4 bases and 2 bases, in that order; junction bases with no gene match: 10. The DNA for the CDR3 is TGTGCCAGCAGCCCCCTACCGCCGGGACTAGCCTACGAGCAGTACTTC. Protein sequence: CASSPLPPGLAYEQYF.

The sample holds many counts of this clonotype. The rearrangement links TRBV10-2 to TRBJ2-5, with D possibly called TRBD1 or TRBD2 (6 bases each). Deletions cut 3 bases from V and 1 base from J, with 9 bases between. From germline, CDR1 is WSHSY and CDR2 SAAADI. The CDR3 spans 14 residues. The CDR3 sequence: CASSDRGPQETQYF. For the CDR3, the DNA is TGCGCCAGCAGTGACCGGGGGCCCCAAGAGACCCAGTACTTC.

In its sample, this clonotype was seen many times. The V call is TRBV7-2, the J call TRBJ2-2; 11 bases map to TRBD1. Germline V CDR1 and CDR2: SGHTA, FQGNSA. The CDR3 loop spans 16 amino acids. V gave up 5 bases and J gave up 7 bases; unmatched junction bases: 9. CDR3 coding DNA: TGTGCCAGCAGCACTCGGACAGGGGGCGGTGGCGGGGAGCTGTTTTTT. Amino acids: CASSTRTGGGGGELFF. The variable domain in full, with the rest retrieved from reference TRBV7-2 and TRBJ2-2, is GAGVSQSPSNKVTEKGKDVELRCDPISGHTALYWYRQSLGQGLEFLIYFQGNSAPDKSGLPSDRFSAERTGGSVSTLTIQRTQQEDSAVYLCASSTRTGGGGGELFFGEGSRLTVL.

This clonotype has a handful of counts. The gene calls are TRBV20-1 and TRBJ2-5, with TRBD1 as a possible D gene (6 bases). The V gene lost 3 bases and the J gene lost 4 bases, with 12 bases spanning the gap. The germline V gene has CDR1 DFQATT and CDR2 SNEGSKA (reference sequence). The CDR3 loop spans 13 amino acids. The CDR3 reads CSASPTGIETQYF. Written as DNA, the CDR3 is TGCAGTGCTAGCCCCACAGGGATAGAGACCCAGTACTTC.

This clonotype appeared many times. This sequence joins TRBV4-1 and TRBJ2-7, with 9 bases identical to TRBD2. CDR1 and CDR2 from the germline V gene are MGHRA and YSYEKL. V shed 1 base, J shed 4 bases, and the junction held 5 bases outside the gene matches. The CDR3 covers 15 residues. The CDR3 DNA sequence: TGCGCCAGCAGCCAAGGCCTAGCGGGGAATTACGAGCAGTACTTC. Protein sequence: CASSQGLAGNYEQYF.

This clonotype showed up many times. The chain has TRBV2 and TRBJ1-2; maybe TRBD1 (5 bases). There are 14 residues in the CDR3. V shed 5 bases and J shed 3 bases, with 13 bases lying between them. Germline V CDR1 and CDR2: SNHLY, FYNNEI. This chain's CDR3 is CASSSRGGDYGYTF. CDR3 nucleotides: TGTGCCAGCAGTTCTCGGGGGGGTGACTATGGCTACACCTTC.

This clonotype was seen repeatedly, ten times or more. The chain joins TRBV28 to TRBJ1-1; TRBD1 aligns across 7 bases. Unmatched junction bases numbered 7, after V lost 6 bases and J lost 0 bases. The CDR3 length is 15 residues. CDR1 is MDHEN and CDR2 is SYDVKM in the germline V gene. CDR3 nucleotide sequence: TGTGCCAGCAGCTTAACAGGGGCCTTGAACACTGAAGCTTTCTTT. Translating gives CASSLTGALNTEAFF.

Regarding this clonotype: A clone one base away is much larger, so this may be a read error. The J gene is TRBJ1-1, the V gene TRBV14; perhaps TRBD1 as D (6 bases). The CDR3 runs 18 residues. Germline V gives CDR1 SGHDN, CDR2 FVKESK. CDR3 loop: CASSQVRWRRGLNTKAFF. The DNA of the CDR3 is TGTGCCAGCAGCCAAGTGAGGTGGCGTCGGGGGCTTAACACTAAAGCTTTCTTT.

The table lists this clonotype with many counts. This chain joins TRBV5-1 and TRBJ2-3, with D possibly being TRBD1 (5 bases). The CDR3 is 15 amino acids. Germline CDR1 SGHRS, CDR2 YFSETQ. Trimming took 4 bases from V and 0 from J, leaving 12 bases between them. CDR3 in DNA: TGCGCCAGCAGCAGCGACAGCTCTAGCACAGATACGCAGTATTTT. This translates into CASSSDSSSTDTQYF.

This clonotype showed up just a few times. The chain carries TRBV7-2 and TRBJ2-2; the match to TRBD2 covers 8 bases. The V segment lost 5 bases and the J segment 7 bases; nucleotides outside the gene matches: 9. Germline CDR1 SGHTA, CDR2 FQGNSA. The CDR3 totals 15 residues. The CDR3 is CASSLQSGGYGELFF. CDR3 sequence (DNA): TGTGCCAGCAGCCTACAGAGCGGGGGTTACGGGGAGCTGTTTTTT. Filled out from reference TRBV7-2 and TRBJ2-2, the complete variable domain reads GAGVSQSPSNKVTEKGKDVELRCDPISGHTALYWYRQSLGQGLEFLIYFQGNSAPDKSGLPSDRFSAERTGGSVSTLTIQRTQQEDSAVYLCASSLQSGGYGELFFGEGSRLTVL.

In DNA form, the CDR3 reads TGCAGTGCCACCAAGGTCCTACGGGATTCACCCCTCCACTTT. As protein: CSATKVLRDSPLHF. This chain joins TRBV20-1 and TRBJ1-6; D not certain. The CDR3 totals 14 residues. Between the trimmed V and J ends, which lost 6 bases and 8 bases, there was a span of 17 bases. Germline V lookup: CDR1 DFQATT, CDR2 SNEGSKA (reference sequence).

This clonotype was detected only a few times. The gene calls are TRBV11-3 and TRBJ1-4; possibly TRBD1 for D (6 bases). Germline values: CDR1 SGHNT, CDR2 YENEEA. V was shortened by 7 bases and J by 2 bases, with 14 bases between the two germline ends. This CDR3 is built from 15 residues. CDR3 sequence: CASTDQGRTNEKLFF. CDR3 nucleotides: TGTGCCAGCACCGACCAGGGGCGGACTAATGAAAAACTGTTTTTT.

At least ten counts were recorded for this clonotype. A read error may account for a junction end that differs from germline. The V call is TRBV12-3 or TRBV12-4, the J call TRBJ2-1, with D perhaps matching TRBD1 or TRBD2 (5 bases each). This CDR3 is 13 amino acids long. CDR3 in DNA: TGTGCCAGCAGTTTGGGGACCCCCAATGAACAGTTCTTC. This sequence encodes CASSLGTPNEQFF.

At least ten counts were recorded for this clonotype. The chain uses TRBV20-1 and TRBJ2-7; 9 bases fit TRBD1. Germline V CDR1 and CDR2: DFQATT, SNEGSKA (reference sequence). The trim removed 3 bases at V and 5 bases at J, leaving 5 bases unmatched. The CDR3 covers 13 residues. DNA of the CDR3: TGCAGTGCTAGGGGGACAGGGTTGGACGAGCAGTACTTC. Protein sequence: CSARGTGLDEQYF.

The chain employs TRBV10-2 and TRBJ2-7; TRBD2 matches at 9 bases. Trimming cost V 5 bases and J 5 bases; bases outside gene matches: 16. There are 17 residues in the CDR3. Per the germline V gene, CDR1 is WSHSY and CDR2 is SAAADI. The CDR3 DNA is TGCGCCAGCAGTAGCGGAGATGGCGGGGGGGCCTTCCACGAGCAGTACTTC. Encoded protein: CASSSGDGGGAFHEQYF.

The chain recombines TRBV7-9 with TRBJ1-2; 7 nucleotides match TRBD1. Trimming removed 3 bases from V and 6 bases from J; junction bases left unmatched: 1. This CDR3 has 12 amino acids. Germline CDR1 is SEHNR and CDR2 is FQNEAQ (reference sequence). The CDR3 coding sequence is TGTGCCAGCAGCTTGACAGGGCATGGCTACACCTTC. It codes for CASSLTGHGYTF.

This chain links TRBV11-2 with TRBJ2-7; D remains ambiguous. V was pared by 5 bases and J by 7 bases, with 18 bases between. Looked up from germline, CDR1 is SGHAT and CDR2 is FQNNGV. The CDR3 is made up of 14 amino acids. In DNA, the CDR3 is TGTGCCAGCAGCCCTCGGGCCGCGCTGGGGGAGCAGTACTTC. Amino acids: CASSPRAALGEQYF.

The chain combines TRBV10-3 with TRBJ2-1, with 10 bases lining up with TRBD2. The CDR3 runs 17 residues. The V gene's germline CDR1 is ENHRY and CDR2 SYGVKD. Trimming at V came to 4 bases and at J to 0 bases, leaving 6 bases not matched to a gene. CDR3 in DNA: TGTGCCATCAGTGGCGCTAGCGGGGGTTCCTCCTACAATGAGCAGTTCTTC. Translating gives CAISGASGGSSYNEQFF.